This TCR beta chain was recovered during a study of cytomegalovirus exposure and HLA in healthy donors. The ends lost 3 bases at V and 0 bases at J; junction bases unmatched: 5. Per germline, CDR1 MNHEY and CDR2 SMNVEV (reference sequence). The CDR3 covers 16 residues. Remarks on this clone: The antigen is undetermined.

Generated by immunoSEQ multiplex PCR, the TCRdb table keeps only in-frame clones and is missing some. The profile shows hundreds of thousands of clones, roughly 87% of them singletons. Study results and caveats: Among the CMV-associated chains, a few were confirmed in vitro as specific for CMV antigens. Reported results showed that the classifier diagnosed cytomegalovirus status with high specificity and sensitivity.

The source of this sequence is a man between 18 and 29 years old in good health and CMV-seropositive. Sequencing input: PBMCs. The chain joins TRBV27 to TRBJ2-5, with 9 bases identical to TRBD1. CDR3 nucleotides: TGTGCCAGCAGTTTGGGGACAGGGTCGTACCAAGAGACCCAGTACTTC. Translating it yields CASSLGTGSYQETQYF.